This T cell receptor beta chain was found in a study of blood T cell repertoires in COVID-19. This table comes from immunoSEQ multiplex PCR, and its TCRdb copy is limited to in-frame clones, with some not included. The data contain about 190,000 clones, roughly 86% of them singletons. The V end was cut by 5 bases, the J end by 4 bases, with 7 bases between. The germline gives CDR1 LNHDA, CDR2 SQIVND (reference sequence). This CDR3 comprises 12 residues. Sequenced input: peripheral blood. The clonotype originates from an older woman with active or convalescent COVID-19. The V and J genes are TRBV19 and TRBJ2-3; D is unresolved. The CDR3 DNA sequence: TGTGCCAGTAGTCCGTCCTCAGATACGCAGTATTTT. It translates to CASSPSSDTQYF. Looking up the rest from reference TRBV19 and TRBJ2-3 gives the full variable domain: DGGITQSPKYLFRKEGQNVTLSCEQNLNHDAMYWYRQDPGQGLRLIYYSQIVNDFQKGDIAEGYSVSREKKESFPLTVTSAQKNPTAFYLCASSPSSDTQYFGPGTRLTVL.